Reported below is one T cell receptor (beta chain). The junction shows a germline mismatch at one end, possibly a read error. This sample is part of a study of T cell changes during pregnancy in multiple sclerosis. Method: immunoSEQ multiplex PCR; TCRdb's copy keeps in-frame clones and lacks some. The sample lists about 40,000 clones; approximately 89% were seen once. Germline CDR1 and CDR2: MNHEY and SMNVEV (reference sequence). The CDR3 length is 18 residues. The sample was peripheral blood, taken in the first trimester of pregnancy. This sequence joins TRBV27 and TRBJ2-4; 8 bases align to TRBD1. The TCR was taken from a female donor in good health, enrolled as a control in a pregnancy study. CDR3 bases: TGTGCCAGCAGCTTATACGGCGACAGGGGCAAGGGCAAAAACATTCAGTACTTC. Protein product: CASSLYGDRGKGKNIQYF.